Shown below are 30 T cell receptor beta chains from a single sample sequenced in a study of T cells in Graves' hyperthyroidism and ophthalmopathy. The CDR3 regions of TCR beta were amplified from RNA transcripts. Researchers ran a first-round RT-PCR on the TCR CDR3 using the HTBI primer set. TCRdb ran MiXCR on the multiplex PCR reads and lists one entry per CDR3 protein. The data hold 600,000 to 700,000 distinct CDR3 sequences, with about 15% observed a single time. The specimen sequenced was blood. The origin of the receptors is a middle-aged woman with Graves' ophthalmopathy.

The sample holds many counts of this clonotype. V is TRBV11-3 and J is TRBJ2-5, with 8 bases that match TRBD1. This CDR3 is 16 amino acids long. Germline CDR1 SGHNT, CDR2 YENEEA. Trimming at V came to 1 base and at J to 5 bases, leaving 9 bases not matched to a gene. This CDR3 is CASSLAPGQEGETQYF. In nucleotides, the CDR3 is TGTGCCAGCAGCTTAGCCCCGGGACAGGAGGGGGAGACCCAGTACTTC.

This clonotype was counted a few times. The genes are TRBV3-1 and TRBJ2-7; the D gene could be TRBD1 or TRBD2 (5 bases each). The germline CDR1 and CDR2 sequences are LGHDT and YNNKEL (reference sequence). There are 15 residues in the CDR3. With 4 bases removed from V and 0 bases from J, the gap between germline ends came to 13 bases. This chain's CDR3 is CASSPRGRTSYEQYF. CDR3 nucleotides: TGTGCCAGCAGCCCCCGGGGCAGGACCTCCTACGAGCAGTACTTC.

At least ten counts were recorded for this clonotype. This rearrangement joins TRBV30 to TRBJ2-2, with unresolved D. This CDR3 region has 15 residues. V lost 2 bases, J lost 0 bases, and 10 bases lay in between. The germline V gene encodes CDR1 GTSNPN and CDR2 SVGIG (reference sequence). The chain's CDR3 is CAWSMDAANTGELFF. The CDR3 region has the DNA TGTGCCTGGAGTATGGACGCCGCGAACACCGGGGAGCTGTTTTTT.

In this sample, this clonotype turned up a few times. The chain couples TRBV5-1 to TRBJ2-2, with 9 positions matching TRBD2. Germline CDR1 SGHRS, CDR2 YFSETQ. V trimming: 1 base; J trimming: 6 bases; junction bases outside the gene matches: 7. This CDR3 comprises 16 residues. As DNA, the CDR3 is TGCGCCAGCAGCTTGACGTTTAGCGGGAGCGCCGGGGAGCTGTTTTTT. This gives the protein CASSLTFSGSAGELFF.

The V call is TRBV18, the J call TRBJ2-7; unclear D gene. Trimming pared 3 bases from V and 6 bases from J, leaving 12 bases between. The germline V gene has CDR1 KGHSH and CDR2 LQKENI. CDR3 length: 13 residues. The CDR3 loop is CASSPNPDGEQYF. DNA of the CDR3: TGTGCCAGCTCACCGAACCCTGATGGCGAGCAGTACTTC.

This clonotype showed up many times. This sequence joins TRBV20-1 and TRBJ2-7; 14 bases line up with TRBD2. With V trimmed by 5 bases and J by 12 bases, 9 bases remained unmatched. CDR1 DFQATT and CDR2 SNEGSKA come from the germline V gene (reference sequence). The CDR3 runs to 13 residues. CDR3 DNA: TGCAGTGCTGGAACCGGGACTAGCGGGAGTAGGTACTTC. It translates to CSAGTGTSGSRYF.

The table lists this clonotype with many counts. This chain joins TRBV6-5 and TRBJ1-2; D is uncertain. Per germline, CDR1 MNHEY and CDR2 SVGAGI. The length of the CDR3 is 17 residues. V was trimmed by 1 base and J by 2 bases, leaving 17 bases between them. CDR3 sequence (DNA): TGTGCCAGCAGTTACTACGAACCGACGGATGGAAACTATGGCTACACCTTC. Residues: CASSYYEPTDGNYGYTF.

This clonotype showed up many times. The CDR3 nucleotides read TGTGCCAGCAGCCAGGGTCCGCTTGAGCAGTACTTC. Residues: CASSQGPLEQYF. The chain uses TRBV12-3 or TRBV12-4 and TRBJ2-7; D may be TRBD1 (5 bases). The CDR3 covers 12 residues. Trimming cost V 6 bases and J 7 bases, with 13 bases left between them.

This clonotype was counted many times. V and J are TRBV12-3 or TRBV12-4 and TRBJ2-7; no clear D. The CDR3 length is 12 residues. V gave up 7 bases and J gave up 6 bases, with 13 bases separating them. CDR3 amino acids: CASTPGGFEQYF. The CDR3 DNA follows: TGTGCCAGCACCCCCGGCGGATTCGAGCAGTACTTC.

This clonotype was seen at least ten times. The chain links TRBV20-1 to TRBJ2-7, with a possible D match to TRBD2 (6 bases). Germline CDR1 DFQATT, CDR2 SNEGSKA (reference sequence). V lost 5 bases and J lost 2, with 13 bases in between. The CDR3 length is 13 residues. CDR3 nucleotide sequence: TGCAGTGCTTCCCGGGACTTAACCTACGAGCAGTACTTC. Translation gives CSASRDLTYEQYF.

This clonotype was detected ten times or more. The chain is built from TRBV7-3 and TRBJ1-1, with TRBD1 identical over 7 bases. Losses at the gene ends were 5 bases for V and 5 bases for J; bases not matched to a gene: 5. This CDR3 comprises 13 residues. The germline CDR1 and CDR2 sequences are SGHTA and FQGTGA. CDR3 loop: CASSKGARTEAFF. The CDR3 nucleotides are TGTGCCAGCAGCAAGGGGGCTCGGACTGAAGCTTTCTTT.

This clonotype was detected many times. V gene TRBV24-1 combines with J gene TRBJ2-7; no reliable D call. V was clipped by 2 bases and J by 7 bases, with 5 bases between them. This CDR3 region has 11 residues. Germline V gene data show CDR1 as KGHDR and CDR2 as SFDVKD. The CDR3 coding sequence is TGTGCCACCAGTGATTCGAGGGAGCAGTACTTC. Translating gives CATSDSREQYF.

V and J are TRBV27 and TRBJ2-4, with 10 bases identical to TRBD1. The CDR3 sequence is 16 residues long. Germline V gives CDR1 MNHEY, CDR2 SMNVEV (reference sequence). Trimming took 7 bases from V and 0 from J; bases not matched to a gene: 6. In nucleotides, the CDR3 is TGTGCCAGCACGCCGGGGACAGGGGTAGCCAAAAACATTCAGTACTTC. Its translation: CASTPGTGVAKNIQYF.

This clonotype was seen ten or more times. The CDR3 is CASSLGQDRAIGPQHF. The CDR3 DNA is TGTGCCAGCAGTTTAGGACAGGACAGGGCAATTGGCCCCCAGCATTTT. The V and J genes are TRBV12-3 or TRBV12-4 and TRBJ1-5, with 8 bases fitting TRBD1. This CDR3 spans 16 amino acids. With 1 base clipped from V and 10 bases from J, the junction kept 12 bases outside the gene matches.

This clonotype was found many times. The CDR3 DNA sequence: TGTGCCAGCAGCCCAACGGGGGACAGGGGCTCCTACGAGCAGTACTTC. It translates to CASSPTGDRGSYEQYF. The chain is built from TRBV7-3 and TRBJ2-7, with TRBD1 identical over 10 bases. Looked up from germline, CDR1 is SGHTA and CDR2 is FQGTGA. The CDR3 extends over 16 amino acids. V lost 5 bases to trimming and J lost 0 bases; unmatched junction nucleotides: 7.

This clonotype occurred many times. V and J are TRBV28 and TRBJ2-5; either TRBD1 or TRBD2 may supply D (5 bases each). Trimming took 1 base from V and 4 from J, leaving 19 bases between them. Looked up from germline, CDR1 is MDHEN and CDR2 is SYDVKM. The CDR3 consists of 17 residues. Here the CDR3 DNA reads TGTGCCAGCAGTTTATCACGATTATTGAGGGGTCGAGAGACCCAGTACTTC. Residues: CASSLSRLLRGRETQYF.

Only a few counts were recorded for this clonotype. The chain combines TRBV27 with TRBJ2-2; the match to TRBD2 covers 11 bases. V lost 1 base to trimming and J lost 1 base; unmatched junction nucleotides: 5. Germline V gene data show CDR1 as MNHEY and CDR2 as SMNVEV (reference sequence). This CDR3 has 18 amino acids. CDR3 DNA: TGTGCCAGCAGTTTATTAGCGGGGGGGCCACAGAACACCGGGGAGCTGTTTTTT. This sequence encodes CASSLLAGGPQNTGELFF.

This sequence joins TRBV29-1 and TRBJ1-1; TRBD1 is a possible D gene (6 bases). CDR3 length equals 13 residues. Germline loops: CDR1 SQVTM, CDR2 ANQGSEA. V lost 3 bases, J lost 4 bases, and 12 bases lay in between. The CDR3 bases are TGCAGCGTTGACGGGGGGGCTGGCACTGAAGCTTTCTTT. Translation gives CSVDGGAGTEAFF.

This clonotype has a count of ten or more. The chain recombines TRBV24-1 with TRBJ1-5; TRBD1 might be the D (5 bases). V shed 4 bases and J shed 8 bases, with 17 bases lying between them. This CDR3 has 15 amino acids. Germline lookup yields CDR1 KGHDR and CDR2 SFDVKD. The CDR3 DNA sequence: TGTGCCACCAGTGAGGGACGCGCTATTAATGAGCCCCAGCATTTT. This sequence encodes CATSEGRAINEPQHF.

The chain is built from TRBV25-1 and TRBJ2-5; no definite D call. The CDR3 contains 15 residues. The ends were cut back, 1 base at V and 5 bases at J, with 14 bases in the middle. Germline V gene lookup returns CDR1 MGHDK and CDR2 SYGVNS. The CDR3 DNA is TGTGCCAGCAGTGAATTCGTGGGGATTCTGGAGACCCAGTACTTC. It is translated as CASSEFVGILETQYF.

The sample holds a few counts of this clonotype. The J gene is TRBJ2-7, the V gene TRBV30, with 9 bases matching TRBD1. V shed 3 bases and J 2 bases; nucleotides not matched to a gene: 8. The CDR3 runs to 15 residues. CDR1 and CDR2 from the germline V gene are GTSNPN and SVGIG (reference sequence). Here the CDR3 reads CAWSPGQGLAYEQYF. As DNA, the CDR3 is TGTGCCTGGAGCCCTGGACAGGGGTTGGCCTACGAGCAGTACTTC. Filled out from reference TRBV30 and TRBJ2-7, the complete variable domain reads SQTIHQWPATLVQPVGSPLSLECTVEGTSNPNLYWYRQAAGRGLQLLFYSVGIGQISSEVPQNLSASRPQDRQFILSSKKLLLSDSGFYLCAWSPGQGLAYEQYFGPGTRLTVT.

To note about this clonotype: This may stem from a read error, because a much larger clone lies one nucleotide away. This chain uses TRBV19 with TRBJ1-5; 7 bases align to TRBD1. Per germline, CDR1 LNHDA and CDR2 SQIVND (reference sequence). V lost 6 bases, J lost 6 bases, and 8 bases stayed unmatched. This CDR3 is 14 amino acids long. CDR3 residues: CASRPTGLGQPQHF. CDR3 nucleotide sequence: TGTGCCAGTAGGCCGACAGGGTTGGGTCAGCCCCAGCATTTT.

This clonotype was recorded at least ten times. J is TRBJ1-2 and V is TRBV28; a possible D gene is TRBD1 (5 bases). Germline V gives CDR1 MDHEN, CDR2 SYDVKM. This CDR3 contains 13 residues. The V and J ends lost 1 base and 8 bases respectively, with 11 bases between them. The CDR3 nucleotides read TGTGCCAGCAGTTTATCCAGGGCGGGGGGCTACACCTTC. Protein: CASSLSRAGGYTF.

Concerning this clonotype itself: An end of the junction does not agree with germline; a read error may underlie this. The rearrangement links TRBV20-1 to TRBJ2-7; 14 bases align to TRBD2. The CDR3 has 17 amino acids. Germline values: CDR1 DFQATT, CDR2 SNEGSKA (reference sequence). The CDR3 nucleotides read TGTAGTGCTAGAGATCTAGAGACTAGCGGGAGGGGGCGCGAGCAGTACTTC. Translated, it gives CSARDLETSGRGREQYF.

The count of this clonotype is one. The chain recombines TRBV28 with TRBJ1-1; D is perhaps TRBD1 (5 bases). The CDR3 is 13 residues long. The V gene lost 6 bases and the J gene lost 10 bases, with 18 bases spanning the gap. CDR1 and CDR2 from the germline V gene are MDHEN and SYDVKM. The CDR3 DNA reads TGTGCCAGCAGCCAGGGTACCTCAAGGGGAGCTTTCTTT. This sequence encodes CASSQGTSRGAFF.

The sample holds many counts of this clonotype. In DNA form, the CDR3 reads TGCGCCAGCAGTGAACCCGGGGGGACCCAGTACTTC. Its protein product is CASSEPGGTQYF. The chain is built from TRBV10-1 and TRBJ2-5, with D perhaps TRBD2 (6 bases). Germline values: CDR1 WNHNN, CDR2 SYGVQD (reference sequence). The CDR3 contains 12 residues. Trimming removed 3 bases from V and 7 bases from J, with 9 bases in between.

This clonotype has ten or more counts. Here the CDR3 DNA reads TGCAGTGCAAAGACAGGGGGCTACGAGCAGTACTTC. The encoded protein is CSAKTGGYEQYF. The chain recombines TRBV20-1 with TRBJ2-7, with 9 nucleotides matching TRBD1. V lost 6 bases, J lost 3 bases, and 3 bases stayed unmatched. CDR1 and CDR2 from the germline V gene are DFQATT and SNEGSKA (reference sequence). The length of the CDR3 is 12 residues.

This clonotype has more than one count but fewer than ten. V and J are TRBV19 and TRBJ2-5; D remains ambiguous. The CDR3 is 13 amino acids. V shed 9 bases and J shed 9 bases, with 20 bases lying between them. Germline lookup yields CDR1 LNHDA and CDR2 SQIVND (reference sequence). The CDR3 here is CASSPGPAQAQYF. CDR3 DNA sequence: TGTGCCAGCTCCCCGGGCCCAGCCCAGGCCCAGTACTTC. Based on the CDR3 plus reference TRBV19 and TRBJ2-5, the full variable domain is DGGITQSPKYLFRKEGQNVTLSCEQNLNHDAMYWYRQDPGQGLRLIYYSQIVNDFQKGDIAEGYSVSREKKESFPLTVTSAQKNPTAFYLCASSPGPAQAQYFGPGTRLLVL.

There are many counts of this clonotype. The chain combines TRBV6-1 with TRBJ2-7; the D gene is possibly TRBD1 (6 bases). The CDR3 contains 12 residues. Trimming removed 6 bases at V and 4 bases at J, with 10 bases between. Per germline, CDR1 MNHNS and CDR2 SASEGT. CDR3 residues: CASRQGRYEQYF. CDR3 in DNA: TGTGCCAGCAGACAGGGTCGGTACGAGCAGTACTTC.

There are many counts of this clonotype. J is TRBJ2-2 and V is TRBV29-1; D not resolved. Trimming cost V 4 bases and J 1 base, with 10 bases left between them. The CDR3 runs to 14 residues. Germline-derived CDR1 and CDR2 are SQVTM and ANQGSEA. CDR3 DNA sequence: TGCAGCGTTGCAAAGGGCCTGAACACCGGGGAGCTGTTTTTT. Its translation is CSVAKGLNTGELFF.